In its sample, the clone carrying this T cell receptor (beta chain) is medium-sized (0.01 to 0.1%). The data originate from a study of spatial heterogeneity in lung cancer. Study context: Consistently, beta-chain sequences turned up in larger numbers than alpha-chain sequences did. Raw reads showed each unique TCR and UMI combination turning up more than ten times on average.

As for time point: sample taken at primary tumor resection. Whole RNA came from tumor, nontumor lung or frozen PBMC and was sequenced without being sorted. Samples came from around 70 TRACERx patients with untreated early-stage lung cancer. V lost 1 base and J lost 10, with 14 bases in between. The CDR3 covers 14 residues. From germline, CDR1 is ENHRY and CDR2 SYGVKD. The library protocol tagged each TCR cDNA with a unique molecular identifier. TCRdb ran MiXCR on the 5' RACE reads and lists one entry per CDR3 protein. The table shows fewer than 6,000 distinct CDR3 sequences, with 26% occurring only once.

The clonotype comes from a male donor with early-stage non-small cell lung cancer. The J gene is TRBJ2-1, the V gene TRBV10-3; TRBD1 is a possible D gene (5 bases). This material consisted of PBMCs, taken at surgery. CDR3 protein: CAISELIQGREQFF. In nucleotides, the CDR3 is TGTGCCATCAGTGAGTTGATTCAGGGTAGGGAGCAGTTCTTC.